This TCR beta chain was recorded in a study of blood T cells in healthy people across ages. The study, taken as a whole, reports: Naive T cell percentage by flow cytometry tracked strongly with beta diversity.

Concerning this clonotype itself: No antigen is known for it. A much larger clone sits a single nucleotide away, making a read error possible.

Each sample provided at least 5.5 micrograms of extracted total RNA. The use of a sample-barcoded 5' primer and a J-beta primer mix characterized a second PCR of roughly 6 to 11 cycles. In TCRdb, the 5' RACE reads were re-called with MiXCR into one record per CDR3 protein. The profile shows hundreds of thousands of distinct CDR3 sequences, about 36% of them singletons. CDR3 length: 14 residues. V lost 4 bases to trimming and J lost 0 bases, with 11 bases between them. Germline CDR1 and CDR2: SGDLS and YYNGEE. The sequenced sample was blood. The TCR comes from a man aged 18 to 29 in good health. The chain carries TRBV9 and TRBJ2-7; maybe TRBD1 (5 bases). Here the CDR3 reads CASSLGVDSYEQYF. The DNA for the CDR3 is TGTGCCAGCAGCCTAGGGGTAGACTCCTACGAGCAGTACTTC. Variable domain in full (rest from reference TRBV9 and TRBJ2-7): DSGVTQTPKHLITATGQRVTLRCSPRSGDLSVYWYQQSLDQGLQFLIQYYNGEERAKGNILERFSAQQFPDLHSELNLSSLELGDSALYFCASSLGVDSYEQYFGPGTRLTVT.